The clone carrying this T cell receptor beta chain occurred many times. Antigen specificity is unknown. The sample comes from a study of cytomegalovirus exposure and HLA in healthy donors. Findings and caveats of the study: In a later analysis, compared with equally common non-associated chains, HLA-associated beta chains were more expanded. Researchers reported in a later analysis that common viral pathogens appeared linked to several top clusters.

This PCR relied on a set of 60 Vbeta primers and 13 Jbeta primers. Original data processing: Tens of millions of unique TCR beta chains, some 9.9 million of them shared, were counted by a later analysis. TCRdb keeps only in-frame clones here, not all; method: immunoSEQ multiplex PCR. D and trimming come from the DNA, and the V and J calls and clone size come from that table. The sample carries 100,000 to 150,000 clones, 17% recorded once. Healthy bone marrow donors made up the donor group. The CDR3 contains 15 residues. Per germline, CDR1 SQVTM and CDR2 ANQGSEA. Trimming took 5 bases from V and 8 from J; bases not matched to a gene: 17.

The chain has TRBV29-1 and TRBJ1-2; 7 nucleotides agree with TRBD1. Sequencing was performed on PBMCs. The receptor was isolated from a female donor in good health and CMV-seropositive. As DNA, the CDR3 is TGCAGCGTTAGTGACTTCGACAGGGTACGAGGCGGCTACACCTTC. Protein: CSVSDFDRVRGGYTF. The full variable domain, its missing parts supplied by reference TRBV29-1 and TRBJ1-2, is SAVISQKPSRDICQRGTSLTIQCQVDSQVTMMFWYRQQPGQSLTLIATANQGSEATYESGFVIDKFPISRPNLTFSTLTVSNMSPEDSSIYLCSVSDFDRVRGGYTFGSGTRLTVV.